The 15 T cell receptor beta chains reported below all come from one sample, sequenced in a study of blood T cell repertoires in COVID-19. Here immunoSEQ multiplex PCR was the method, and the copy in TCRdb shows in-frame clones only, minus some. The sample contains roughly 120,000 clones, 88% of which appear only once. Sequenced: peripheral blood. The receptors derive from a woman in her fifties or sixties with acute or convalescent COVID-19.

This sequence joins TRBV18 and TRBJ1-3; no firm D call. V lost 2 bases and J lost 4, with 12 bases in between. The CDR3 length is 15 residues. Looked up from germline, CDR1 is KGHSH and CDR2 is LQKENI. CDR3 protein: CASSPSVAEGNTIYF. CDR3 DNA: TGTGCCAGCTCACCATCCGTAGCAGAAGGAAACACCATATATTTT.

The chain combines TRBV7-9 with TRBJ1-1; D possibly corresponds to TRBD1 (5 bases). Between the trimmed V and J ends, which lost 5 bases and 1 base, there was a span of 11 bases. CDR1 SEHNR and CDR2 FQNEAQ come from the germline V gene (reference sequence). The CDR3 spans 14 residues. The CDR3 DNA is TGTGCCAGCAGCGCCCAGACAGAGAACACTGAAGCTTTCTTT. The encoded protein is CASSAQTENTEAFF.

CDR3 nucleotides: TGTGCCAGTAGTATACTGGGCGCCACCCATGAGCAGTTCTTC. Translating it yields CASSILGATHEQFF. The chain employs TRBV19 and TRBJ2-1; D unresolved. Trimming took 2 bases from V and 8 from J, leaving 13 bases between them. In germline, CDR1 is LNHDA, CDR2 SQIVND (reference sequence). The CDR3 is 14 residues long.

This chain uses TRBV28 with TRBJ1-5; 7 nucleotides match TRBD1. The CDR3 sequence is 14 residues long. Germline V gene lookup returns CDR1 MDHEN and CDR2 SYDVKM. Unmatched junction bases numbered 11, after V lost 8 bases and J lost 7 bases. The CDR3: CASGLDREGQPQHF. The DNA of the CDR3 is TGTGCCAGCGGATTAGACAGGGAAGGGCAGCCCCAGCATTTT.

The rearrangement joins TRBV5-1 to TRBJ1-4, with 9 nucleotides matching TRBD1. Germline V gene lookup returns CDR1 SGHRS and CDR2 YFSETQ. The CDR3 sequence is 15 residues long. V lost 3 bases, J lost 11 bases, and 11 bases stayed unmatched. The CDR3 coding sequence is TGCGCCAGCAGCTCGGGGACAGGGCGGACTGGGAAACTGTTTTTT. Translating it yields CASSSGTGRTGKLFF.

The chain carries TRBV6-5 and TRBJ1-2; TRBD1 is a possible D gene (5 bases). Germline V CDR1 and CDR2: MNHEY, SVGAGI. V dropped 5 bases and J dropped 4 bases, with 17 bases sitting between them. The CDR3 runs 15 residues. The CDR3 coding sequence is TGTGCCAGCAGTCCGCCCGTGGGAAGGGGCTATGGCTACACCTTC. It specifies CASSPPVGRGYGYTF.

This clone was seen more than once but under ten times. The V gene is TRBV7-2, the J gene TRBJ1-2, with D possibly being TRBD1 (6 bases). This CDR3 has 12 residues. Germline V lookup: CDR1 SGHTA, CDR2 FQGNSA. V shed 5 bases and J shed 10 bases, with 14 bases lying between them. Here the CDR3 reads CASSIGQSFYTF. In nucleotides, the CDR3 is TGTGCCAGCAGCATTGGACAGAGCTTCTACACCTTC.

This chain connects TRBV10-2 to TRBJ1-1; no clear D. This CDR3 is 15 amino acids long. The ends were cut back, 6 bases at V and 1 base at J, with 15 bases in the middle. Per germline, CDR1 WSHSY and CDR2 SAAADI. CDR3 bases: TGCGCCAGCAGCAGACGTCAGTCGGGGAACACTGAAGCTTTCTTT. Translated, it gives CASSRRQSGNTEAFF.

A few counts support this clone. V gene TRBV29-1 combines with J gene TRBJ1-5, with D hard to call. Germline lookup yields CDR1 SQVTM and CDR2 ANQGSEA. The V end lost 6 bases, the J end lost 0 bases, and 15 bases lay between the germline ends. The length of the CDR3 is 15 residues. The DNA of the CDR3 is TGCAGCGTCCGGAACGATGACAATAGCAATCAGCCCCAGCATTTT. This codes for CSVRNDDNSNQPQHF.

This clone was seen only a few times. The rearrangement links TRBV6-1 to TRBJ2-1; 7 bases line up with TRBD2. The junction had 6 bases not matched to a gene; V was cut back by 2 bases and J by 5 bases. This CDR3 is 15 amino acids long. Germline lookup yields CDR1 MNHNS and CDR2 SASEGT. CDR3 region: CASSELTSVDNEQFF. CDR3 bases: TGTGCCAGCAGTGAACTCACTAGCGTCGACAATGAGCAGTTCTTC.

This clone showed up just a few times. This chain uses TRBV3-1 (or the pseudogene TRBV3-2) with TRBJ1-6, with 7 bases that match TRBD1. Germline CDR1 and CDR2: LGHDT and YNNKEL (reference sequence). V gave up 2 bases and J gave up 6 bases; unmatched junction bases: 7. The CDR3 is 16 amino acids. The CDR3 coding sequence is TGTGCCAGCAGCCAATTGACCACAGGGGCTAATTCACCCCTCCACTTT. Protein product: CASSQLTTGANSPLHF.

J is TRBJ2-1 and V is TRBV28, with 10 bases identical to TRBD2. Germline loops: CDR1 MDHEN, CDR2 SYDVKM. With 5 bases clipped from V and 8 bases from J, the junction kept 9 bases outside the gene matches. The CDR3 spans 15 residues. The CDR3 is CASSPAGGPVDEQFF. CDR3 DNA: TGTGCCAGCAGTCCAGCGGGAGGGCCGGTAGATGAGCAGTTCTTC.

This chain links TRBV7-6 with TRBJ2-7, with a weak D call TRBD1 (5 bases). The V gene lost 4 bases and the J gene lost 9 bases, with 19 bases spanning the gap. CDR1 and CDR2 from the germline V gene are SGHVS and FNYEAQ. This CDR3 spans 14 amino acids. Written as DNA, the CDR3 is TGTGCCAGCAGCTCCCAGGGTCAGGTCTCGGTGCAGTACTTC. Translated: CASSSQGQVSVQYF.

The CDR3 reads CASSYQGAYEQYF. In DNA, the CDR3 is TGTGCCAGCAGTTACCAAGGGGCCTACGAGCAGTACTTC. This chain joins TRBV28 and TRBJ2-7; a possible D gene is TRBD1 (5 bases). Germline V gene lookup returns CDR1 MDHEN and CDR2 SYDVKM. The CDR3 sequence is 13 residues long. Trimming removed 4 bases at V and 2 bases at J, with 9 bases between.

This clone was counted between two and nine times. This rearrangement joins TRBV19 to TRBJ1-1; D remains ambiguous. The CDR3 loop spans 13 amino acids. Trimming removed 3 bases at V and 1 base at J, with 6 bases between. Looked up from germline, CDR1 is LNHDA and CDR2 is SQIVND (reference sequence). CDR3: CASSMGRNTEAFF. The DNA for the CDR3 is TGTGCCAGTAGTATGGGGAGGAACACTGAAGCTTTCTTT.